There are many counts of the clone carrying this TCR beta chain. Authors of the study amplified TCR beta CDR3 regions from RNA transcripts. A set of HTBI primers served as the primers for a first-round RT-PCR of the TCR CDR3. TCRdb itself ran the multiplex PCR reads through MiXCR, one entry per CDR3 protein. Here the sample spans about 460,000 distinct CDR3 sequences, around a fifth being singletons. These data come from a study of T cells in Graves' hyperthyroidism and ophthalmopathy. Individuals with ophthalmopathy presented a Clinical Activity Score of at least 3, a NOSPECS grade of at least 4 and a duration under 3 months. There are 15 residues in the CDR3. V lost 5 bases and J lost 4, with 17 bases in between. Germline V gene lookup returns CDR1 LGHDT and CDR2 YNNKEL (reference sequence).

The chain combines TRBV3-1 with TRBJ2-5; tentatively, D is TRBD2 (5 bases). The source material was blood. This sequence originates from a woman in her seventies with Graves' ophthalmopathy. In DNA form, the CDR3 reads TGTGCCAGCAGCGCTCTCAGCGGAACTGGAGAGACCCAGTACTTC. It is translated as CASSALSGTGETQYF.